What follows are 28 T cell receptor beta chains derived from one specimen sequenced in a study of T cell changes during pregnancy in multiple sclerosis. TCRdb's table, derived via immunoSEQ multiplex PCR, lists solely in-frame clones and lacks some. Of about 110,000 clones listed, 85% to 95% are singletons. This material consisted of peripheral blood, taken after pregnancy. These receptors all stem from a female donor with multiple sclerosis, enrolled in a pregnancy study.

The chain links TRBV27 to TRBJ2-2; D perhaps matches TRBD1 (5 bases). This CDR3 contains 16 residues. Trimming pared 5 bases from V and 6 bases from J, leaving 19 bases between. Germline assignment: CDR1 MNHEY and CDR2 SMNVEV (reference sequence). The CDR3 sequence: CASSDLWTRKAGELFF. CDR3 nucleotides: TGTGCCAGCAGTGACCTTTGGACACGTAAGGCCGGGGAGCTGTTTTTT.

The V and J genes are TRBV19 and TRBJ1-6; 8 positions match TRBD1. Trimming at V came to 6 bases and at J to 6 bases, leaving 10 bases not matched to a gene. Germline CDR1 is LNHDA and CDR2 is SQIVND (reference sequence). The CDR3 length is 16 residues. In DNA, the CDR3 is TGTGCCAGTAGCAAAGACCAGGGGGCAGGTAATTCACCCCTCCACTTT. This translates into CASSKDQGAGNSPLHF.

J is TRBJ1-1 and V is TRBV29-1; the D gene is possibly TRBD1 (6 bases). The CDR3 has 15 amino acids. CDR1 is SQVTM and CDR2 is ANQGSEA in the germline V gene. Deletions cut 7 bases from V and 1 base from J, with 19 bases between. The chain's CDR3 is CSAAATGTGNTEAFF. For the CDR3, the DNA is TGCAGCGCGGCAGCTACAGGGACGGGGAACACTGAAGCTTTCTTT.

The chain recombines TRBV10-2 with TRBJ2-3, with 13 bases that match TRBD2. CDR3 length: 16 amino acids. The V gene end was trimmed by 7 bases and the J gene end by 1 base; junction bases not matched to a gene: 5. Germline lookup yields CDR1 WSHSY and CDR2 SAAADI. DNA for the CDR3: TGCGCCAGCATTGGACTAGCGGGGGTAGGCACAGATACGCAGTATTTT. Protein sequence: CASIGLAGVGTDTQYF.

This clone has a single count. The chain uses TRBV6-1 and TRBJ1-5, with a possible D match to TRBD1 (6 bases). Per germline, CDR1 MNHNS and CDR2 SASEGT. Between the trimmed V and J ends, which lost 4 bases and 4 bases, there was a span of 8 bases. This CDR3 comprises 13 residues. The CDR3 nucleotides read TGTGCCAGCAGTGGGACAGAGAATCAGCCCCAGCATTTT. Translated, it gives CASSGTENQPQHF.

The V call is TRBV19, the J call TRBJ2-2, with 8 bases lining up with TRBD1. The V gene's germline CDR1 is LNHDA and CDR2 SQIVND (reference sequence). The CDR3 contains 20 residues. V shed 5 bases and J 1 base; nucleotides not matched to a gene: 18. The CDR3 bases are TGTGCCAGTAGTGCCCTCCGGGACAGGAGCCACAAGAGGAACACCGGGGAGCTGTTTTTT. Translated, it gives CASSALRDRSHKRNTGELFF.

This sequence joins TRBV7-8 and TRBJ1-2; weak D call: TRBD1 (5 bases). Trimming left V 4 bases short and J 2 bases short, with 17 bases between. This CDR3 has 16 residues. Germline CDR1 reads SGHVS; CDR2 reads FQNEAQ. DNA for the CDR3: TGTGCCAGCAGCTCGCTTCAGGGAGCGGGCAACTATGGCTACACCTTC. Protein product: CASSSLQGAGNYGYTF.

J is TRBJ2-1 and V is TRBV27; 12 nucleotides agree with TRBD2. The V gene's germline CDR1 is MNHEY and CDR2 SMNVEV (reference sequence). The CDR3 length is 15 residues. The ends lost 6 bases at V and 8 bases at J; junction bases unmatched: 8. CDR3 sequence (DNA): TGTGCCAGCAGCTTCTCGACTAGCGGGAGCGATGAGCAGTTCTTC. Translated, it gives CASSFSTSGSDEQFF.

The chain carries TRBV5-5 and TRBJ1-2, with 7 positions matching TRBD1. Unmatched junction bases numbered 4, after V lost 0 bases and J lost 5 bases. The germline CDR1 and CDR2 sequences are SGHKS and YYEKEE (reference sequence). This CDR3 is built from 14 residues. This chain's CDR3 is CASSLEVTGYGYTF. Written as DNA, the CDR3 is TGTGCCAGCAGCTTGGAGGTGACAGGGTATGGCTACACCTTC.

V is TRBV6-1 and J is TRBJ2-2, with TRBD1 identical over 7 bases. CDR3 size: 15 residues. Germline lookup yields CDR1 MNHNS and CDR2 SASEGT. V dropped 7 bases and J dropped 3; count of bases not matched to a gene: 8. CDR3 amino acids: CASKGYRGDTGELFF. Here the CDR3 DNA reads TGTGCCAGCAAGGGGTACAGGGGCGACACCGGGGAGCTGTTTTTT.

This sequence joins TRBV5-6 and TRBJ2-5, with 7 bases aligning to TRBD2. Losses at the gene ends were 4 bases for V and 1 base for J; bases not matched to a gene: 10. The CDR3 is made up of 16 amino acids. CDR1 and CDR2 from the germline V gene are SGHDT and YYEEEE. The CDR3, as DNA: TGTGCCAGCAGCCTGGTTGGGGAGGGCACCCAAGAGACCCAGTACTTC. Translation gives CASSLVGEGTQETQYF.

This chain connects TRBV7-9 to TRBJ2-5; 11 positions match TRBD1. Trimming removed 4 bases from V and 5 bases from J; junction bases left unmatched: 6. The length of the CDR3 is 15 residues. Germline CDR1 is SEHNR and CDR2 is FQNEAQ (reference sequence). The CDR3 region is CASSSSGQGAETQYF. CDR3 bases: TGTGCCAGCAGCTCCAGCGGACAGGGGGCTGAGACCCAGTACTTC.

J is TRBJ2-2 and V is TRBV27, with 8 bases fitting TRBD1. The CDR3 is 17 amino acids. Germline CDR1 is MNHEY and CDR2 is SMNVEV (reference sequence). Losses at the gene ends were 11 bases for V and 1 base for J; bases not matched to a gene: 15. The CDR3 sequence: CALLGQGALWNTGELFF. CDR3 DNA: TGTGCCCTCCTGGGGCAGGGGGCTCTTTGGAACACCGGGGAGCTGTTTTTT.

The CDR3 here is CASSLVGGEFPGELFF. CDR3 nucleotide sequence: TGCGCCAGCAGCTTGGTGGGGGGAGAATTCCCCGGGGAGCTGTTTTTT. This rearrangement joins TRBV5-1 to TRBJ2-2; a weak D match, TRBD2 (6 bases). In germline, CDR1 is SGHRS, CDR2 YFSETQ. The V end was cut by 0 bases, the J end by 6 bases, with 15 bases between. The CDR3 consists of 16 residues.

This chain links TRBV5-8 with TRBJ1-1; D possibly corresponds to TRBD1 (6 bases). The germline V and J ends were trimmed by 0 bases and 3 bases, with 24 bases remaining between them. This CDR3 is 19 amino acids long. CDR1 is SGHTS and CDR2 is YDEGEE in the germline V gene. Written as DNA, the CDR3 is TGTGCCAGCAGCTTGGCTGGGTTGGGCGGGGGCGTCTCACACACTGAAGCTTTCTTT. It specifies CASSLAGLGGGVSHTEAFF.

The gene calls are TRBV7-2 and TRBJ2-7; 10 bases agree with TRBD1. CDR3 size: 15 residues. Germline CDR1 and CDR2: SGHTA and FQGNSA. The J segment lost 9 bases and the V segment lost 5 bases, leaving 13 bases of the junction unmatched. The CDR3 protein is CASSRLAGQGVRQYF. The CDR3 DNA follows: TGTGCCAGCAGCCGCCTAGCAGGACAGGGGGTTCGGCAGTACTTC.

This sequence joins TRBV15 and TRBJ2-1, with 10 bases fitting TRBD1. The CDR3 length is 18 residues. CDR1 is LNHNV and CDR2 is YYDKDF in the germline V gene (reference sequence). Unmatched junction bases numbered 14, after V lost 4 bases and J lost 5 bases. The CDR3 nucleotides read TGTGCCACCAGCATCCCGGGACAGGGGACAGGGAAAAACAATGAGCAGTTCTTC. It yields the protein CATSIPGQGTGKNNEQFF.

V usage is TRBV7-8 and J usage is TRBJ2-7; 7 nucleotides line up with TRBD1. V was clipped by 5 bases and J by 1 base; unmatched bases: 11. Germline assignment: CDR1 SGHVS and CDR2 FQNEAQ. CDR3 length: 16 residues. The CDR3 region is CASSPGAGTASYEQYF. CDR3 DNA: TGTGCCAGCAGCCCCGGAGCCGGGACAGCTTCCTACGAGCAGTACTTC.

The chain couples TRBV5-8 to TRBJ1-5, with D unresolved. CDR1 is SGHTS, CDR2 YDEGEE, per germline. Trimming took 0 bases from V and 0 from J, leaving 13 bases between them. CDR3 length equals 17 residues. The CDR3 DNA is TGTGCCAGCAGCTTGGGTGGGCAGGTCTATAGCAATCAGCCCCAGCATTTT. Protein product: CASSLGGQVYSNQPQHF.

This clone was seen more than once but under ten times. The V and J genes are TRBV7-6 and TRBJ2-1; TRBD1 matches 7 bases. This CDR3 contains 15 residues. The germline CDR1 and CDR2 sequences are SGHVS and FNYEAQ. V trimming: 4 bases; J trimming: 3 bases; junction bases outside the gene matches: 6. The CDR3 reads CASSSTGMSYNEQFF. The CDR3, as DNA: TGTGCCAGCAGCTCGACAGGGATGAGCTACAATGAGCAGTTCTTC. Full variable domain (rest looked up from reference TRBV7-6 and TRBJ2-1): GAGVSQSPRYKVTKRGQDVALRCDPISGHVSLYWYRQALGQGPEFLTYFNYEAQQDKSGLPNDRFSAERPEGSISTLTIQRTEQRDSAMYRCASSSTGMSYNEQFFGPGTRLTVL.

V usage is TRBV6-1 and J usage is TRBJ1-4; tentative D call: TRBD1 (6 bases). Germline V gene lookup returns CDR1 MNHNS and CDR2 SASEGT. Trimming left V 9 bases short and J 7 bases short, with 15 bases between. This CDR3 comprises 13 residues. CDR3 amino acids: CARWDTPCEKLFF. The CDR3 DNA is TGTGCCAGATGGGACACCCCATGTGAAAAACTGTTTTTT.

The chain recombines TRBV6-5 with TRBJ2-1, with D tentatively TRBD2 (6 bases). Trimming left V 6 bases short and J 9 bases short, with 9 bases between. The CDR3 extends over 11 amino acids. CDR1 MNHEY and CDR2 SVGAGI come from the germline V gene. In nucleotides, the CDR3 is TGTGCCAGCAGCCGCGGGGCTGAGCAGTTCTTC. This codes for CASSRGAEQFF.

The chain has TRBV5-1 and TRBJ1-2; the D gene is possibly TRBD1 (6 bases). The CDR3 has 15 residues. V was shortened by 5 bases and J by 5 bases, with 19 bases between the two germline ends. The V gene's germline CDR1 is SGHRS and CDR2 YFSETQ. In DNA form, the CDR3 reads TGCGCCAGCAGTGAAACGCCCGACAGGAGGTATGGCTACACCTTC. Encoded protein: CASSETPDRRYGYTF.

The chain combines TRBV7-3 with TRBJ1-2, with unresolved D. CDR3 length equals 13 residues. CDR1 and CDR2 (germline): SGHTA, FQGTGA. V lost 3 bases and J 0 bases, leaving 5 bases between the germline ends. The CDR3 sequence: CASSFTANYGYTF. CDR3 coding DNA: TGTGCCAGCAGCTTTACAGCTAACTATGGCTACACCTTC.

The genes are TRBV6-1 and TRBJ1-2, with D unresolved. Germline CDR1 MNHNS, CDR2 SASEGT. Between the trimmed V and J ends, which lost 2 bases and 0 bases, there was a span of 7 bases. This CDR3 has 14 residues. The CDR3 loop is CASSEQFANYGYTF. CDR3 in DNA: TGTGCCAGCAGTGAACAGTTTGCTAACTATGGCTACACCTTC.

The chain uses TRBV21-1 and TRBJ1-5; the DNA was not compared with TRBD1, the D call given in the table. TRBV21-1 is recorded as a pseudogene. CDR3 length: 14 residues. Here the CDR3 reads CASSKVRGRQPQHF. The CDR3 region has the DNA TGTGCCAGCAGCAAAGTCAGGGGTCGACAGCCCCAGCATTTT.

V and J are TRBV2 and TRBJ1-5; D is uncertain. This CDR3 has 11 residues. CDR1 is SNHLY, CDR2 FYNNEI, per germline. The V end lost 8 bases, the J end lost 1 base, and 3 bases lay between the germline ends. As DNA, the CDR3 is TGTGCCAGCGGCAGCAATCAGCCCCAGCATTTT. It specifies CASGSNQPQHF.

The chain couples TRBV15 to TRBJ2-3; the match to TRBD1 covers 7 bases. J was trimmed by 5 bases and V by 9 bases; bases with no gene match: 11. The CDR3 is 14 amino acids. Germline V gene sequence: CDR1 LNHNV, CDR2 YYDKDF (reference sequence). The CDR3 region has the DNA TGTGCCACAGCCCGGGACAGTCAACGAGATACGCAGTATTTT. Its protein product is CATARDSQRDTQYF. The full variable domain, rest sourced from reference TRBV15 and TRBJ2-3, is DAMVIQNPRYQVTQFGKPVTLSCSQTLNHNVMYWYQQKSSQAPKLLFHYYDKDFNNEADTPDNFQSRRPNTSFCFLDIRSPGLGDTAMYLCATARDSQRDTQYFGPGTRLTVL.